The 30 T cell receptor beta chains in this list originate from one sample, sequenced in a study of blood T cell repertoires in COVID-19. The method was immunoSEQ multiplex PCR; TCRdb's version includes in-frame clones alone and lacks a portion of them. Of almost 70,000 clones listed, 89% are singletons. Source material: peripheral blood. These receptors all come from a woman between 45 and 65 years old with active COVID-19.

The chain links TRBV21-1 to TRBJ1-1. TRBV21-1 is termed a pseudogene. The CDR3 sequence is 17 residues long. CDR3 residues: CASSKREGPLTLTEAFF. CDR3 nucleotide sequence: TGTGCCAGCAGCAAAAGGGAGGGACCCCTTACACTTACTGAAGCTTTCTTT.

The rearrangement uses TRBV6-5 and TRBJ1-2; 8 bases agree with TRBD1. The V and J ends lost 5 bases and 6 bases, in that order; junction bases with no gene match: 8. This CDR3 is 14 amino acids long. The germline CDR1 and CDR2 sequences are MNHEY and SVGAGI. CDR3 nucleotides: TGTGCCAGCAGTAGCAGACAGGGGTGGGATGGCTACACCTTC. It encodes CASSSRQGWDGYTF.

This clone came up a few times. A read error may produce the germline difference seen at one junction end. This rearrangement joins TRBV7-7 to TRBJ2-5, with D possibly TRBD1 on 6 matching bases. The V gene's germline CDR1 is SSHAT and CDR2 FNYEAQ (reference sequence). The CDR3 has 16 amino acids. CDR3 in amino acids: CASSLELGQGLETQYF. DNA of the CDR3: TGTGCTAGCAGCTTAGAACTGGGTCAGGGGTTAGAGACCCAGTACTTC.

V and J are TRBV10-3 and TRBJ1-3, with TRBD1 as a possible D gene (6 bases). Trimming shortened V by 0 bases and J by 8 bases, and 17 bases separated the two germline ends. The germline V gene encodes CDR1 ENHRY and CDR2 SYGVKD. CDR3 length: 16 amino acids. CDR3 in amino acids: CAISESGRASGDTIYF. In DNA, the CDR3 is TGTGCCATCAGTGAGTCGGGCAGGGCCTCAGGGGACACCATATATTTT.

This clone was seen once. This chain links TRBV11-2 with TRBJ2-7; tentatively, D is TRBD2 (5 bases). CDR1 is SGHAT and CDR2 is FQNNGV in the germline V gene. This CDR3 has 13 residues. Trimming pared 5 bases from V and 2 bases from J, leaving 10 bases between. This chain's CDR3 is CASSPSGPYEQYF. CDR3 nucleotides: TGTGCCAGCAGCCCGAGCGGTCCCTACGAGCAGTACTTC.

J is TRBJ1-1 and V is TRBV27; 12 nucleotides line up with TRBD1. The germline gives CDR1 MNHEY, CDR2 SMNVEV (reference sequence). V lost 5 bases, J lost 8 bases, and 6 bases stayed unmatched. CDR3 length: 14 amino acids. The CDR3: CASSTGQGAREAFF. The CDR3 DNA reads TGTGCCAGCAGTACGGGACAGGGGGCGCGGGAAGCTTTCTTT.

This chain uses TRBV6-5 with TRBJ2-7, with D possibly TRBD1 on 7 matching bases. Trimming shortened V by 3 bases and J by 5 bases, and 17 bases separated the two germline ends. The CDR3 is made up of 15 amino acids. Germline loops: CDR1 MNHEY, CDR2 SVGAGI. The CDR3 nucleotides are TGTGCCAGCAGTTATGCAGGGGGGTTCTCGGACGAGCAGTACTTC. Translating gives CASSYAGGFSDEQYF.

CDR3 nucleotide sequence: TGCGCCAGCAGCTTCGGGGACAGAGATAGCAATCAGCCCCAGCATTTT. This translates into CASSFGDRDSNQPQHF. This chain links TRBV5-1 with TRBJ1-5; 7 positions agree with TRBD1. V was pared by 2 bases and J by 0 bases, with 5 bases of the junction left unmatched. Germline V gene sequence: CDR1 SGHRS, CDR2 YFSETQ. The CDR3 covers 16 residues.

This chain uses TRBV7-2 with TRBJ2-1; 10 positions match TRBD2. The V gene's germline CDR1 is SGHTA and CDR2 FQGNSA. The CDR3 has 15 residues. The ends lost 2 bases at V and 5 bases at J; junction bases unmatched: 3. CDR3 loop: CASSLWTSGNNEQFF. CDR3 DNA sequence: TGTGCCAGCAGCTTATGGACTAGCGGAAACAATGAGCAGTTCTTC. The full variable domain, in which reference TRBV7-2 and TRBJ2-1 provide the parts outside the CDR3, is GAGVSQSPSNKVTEKGKDVELRCDPISGHTALYWYRQSLGQGLEFLIYFQGNSAPDKSGLPSDRFSAERTGGSVSTLTIQRTQQEDSAVYLCASSLWTSGNNEQFFGPGTRLTVL.

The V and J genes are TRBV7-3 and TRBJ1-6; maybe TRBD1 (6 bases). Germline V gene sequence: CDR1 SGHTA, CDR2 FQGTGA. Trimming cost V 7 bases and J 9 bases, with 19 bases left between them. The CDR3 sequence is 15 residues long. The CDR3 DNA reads TGTGCCAGCACCGCCGGGAGGGGGGCCGGTTCACCCCTCCACTTT. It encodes CASTAGRGAGSPLHF.

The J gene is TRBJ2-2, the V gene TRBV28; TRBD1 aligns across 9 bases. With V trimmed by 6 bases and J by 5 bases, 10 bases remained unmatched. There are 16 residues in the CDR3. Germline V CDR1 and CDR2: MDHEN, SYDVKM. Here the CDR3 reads CASSETGTGRTGELFF. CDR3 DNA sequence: TGTGCCAGCAGCGAAACCGGGACAGGGAGGACCGGGGAGCTGTTTTTT.

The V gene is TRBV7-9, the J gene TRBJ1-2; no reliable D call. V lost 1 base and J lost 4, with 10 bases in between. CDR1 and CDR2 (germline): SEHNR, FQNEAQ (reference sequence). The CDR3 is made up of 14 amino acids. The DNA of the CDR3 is TGTGCCAGCAGCTTAGTAGGACTAGGCTATGGCTACACCTTC. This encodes CASSLVGLGYGYTF.

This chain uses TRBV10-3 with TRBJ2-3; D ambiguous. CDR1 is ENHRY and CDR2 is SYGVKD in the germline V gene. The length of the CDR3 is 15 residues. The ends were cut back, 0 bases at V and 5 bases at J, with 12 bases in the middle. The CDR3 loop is CAISESVGSQDTQYF. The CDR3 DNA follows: TGTGCCATCAGTGAGTCGGTGGGCAGCCAAGATACGCAGTATTTT.

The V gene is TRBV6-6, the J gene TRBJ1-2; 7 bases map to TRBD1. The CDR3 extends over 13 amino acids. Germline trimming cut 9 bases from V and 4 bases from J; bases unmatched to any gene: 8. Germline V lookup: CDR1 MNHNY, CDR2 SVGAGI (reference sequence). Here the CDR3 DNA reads TGTGCCAGTCGAAAGGACAGGCTCTATGGCTACACCTTC. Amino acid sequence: CASRKDRLYGYTF.

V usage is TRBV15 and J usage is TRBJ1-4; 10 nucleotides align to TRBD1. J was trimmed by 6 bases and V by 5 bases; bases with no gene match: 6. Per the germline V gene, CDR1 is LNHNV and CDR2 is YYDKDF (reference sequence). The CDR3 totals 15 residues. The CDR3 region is CATSGGGTGDEKLFF. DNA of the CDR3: TGTGCCACCAGCGGGGGTGGGACAGGGGATGAAAAACTGTTTTTT.

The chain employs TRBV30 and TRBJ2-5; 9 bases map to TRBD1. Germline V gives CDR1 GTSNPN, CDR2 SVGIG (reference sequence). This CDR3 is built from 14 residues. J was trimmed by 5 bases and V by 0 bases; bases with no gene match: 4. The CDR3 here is CAWSVQGAAETQYF. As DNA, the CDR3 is TGTGCCTGGAGTGTACAGGGGGCAGCCGAGACCCAGTACTTC.

CDR3 in amino acids: CATSDPDRVGNEQFF. The CDR3 DNA reads as TGTGCCACCAGTGACCCAGACAGGGTGGGAAATGAGCAGTTCTTC. The chain uses TRBV24-1 and TRBJ2-1; 7 nucleotides line up with TRBD1. V lost 4 bases to trimming and J lost 7 bases; unmatched junction nucleotides: 9. The germline V gene has CDR1 KGHDR and CDR2 SFDVKD. CDR3 length: 15 amino acids.

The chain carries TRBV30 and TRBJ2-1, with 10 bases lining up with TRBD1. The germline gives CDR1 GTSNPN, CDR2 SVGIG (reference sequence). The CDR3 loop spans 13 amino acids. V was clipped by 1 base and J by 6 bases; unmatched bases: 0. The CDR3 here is CAWSGDRGNEQFF. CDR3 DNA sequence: TGTGCCTGGAGTGGGGACAGGGGCAATGAGCAGTTCTTC.

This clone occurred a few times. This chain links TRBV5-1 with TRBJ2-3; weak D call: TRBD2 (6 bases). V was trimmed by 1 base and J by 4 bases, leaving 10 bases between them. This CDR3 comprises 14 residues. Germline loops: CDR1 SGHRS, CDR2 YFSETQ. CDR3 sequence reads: CASSLLAESDTQYF. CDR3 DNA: TGCGCCAGCAGCTTGTTAGCGGAATCAGATACGCAGTATTTT.

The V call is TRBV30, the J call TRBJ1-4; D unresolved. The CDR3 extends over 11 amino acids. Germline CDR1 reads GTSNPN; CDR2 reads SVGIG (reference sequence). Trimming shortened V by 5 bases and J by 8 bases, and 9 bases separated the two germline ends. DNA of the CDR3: TGTGCCTGGGTTAACAGAGAAAAACTGTTTTTT. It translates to CAWVNREKLFF.

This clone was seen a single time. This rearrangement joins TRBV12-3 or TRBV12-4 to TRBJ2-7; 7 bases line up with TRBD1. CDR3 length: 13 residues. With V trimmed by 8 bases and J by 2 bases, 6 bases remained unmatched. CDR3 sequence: CASSGTVPYEQYF. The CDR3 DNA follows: TGTGCCAGCTCCGGGACAGTTCCCTACGAGCAGTACTTC.

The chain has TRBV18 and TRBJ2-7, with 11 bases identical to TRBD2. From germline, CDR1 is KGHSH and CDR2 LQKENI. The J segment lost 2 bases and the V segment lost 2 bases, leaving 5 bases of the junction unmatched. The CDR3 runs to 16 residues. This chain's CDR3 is CASSPSLAGVPYEQYF. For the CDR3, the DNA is TGTGCCAGCTCACCATCACTAGCGGGAGTCCCCTACGAGCAGTACTTC.

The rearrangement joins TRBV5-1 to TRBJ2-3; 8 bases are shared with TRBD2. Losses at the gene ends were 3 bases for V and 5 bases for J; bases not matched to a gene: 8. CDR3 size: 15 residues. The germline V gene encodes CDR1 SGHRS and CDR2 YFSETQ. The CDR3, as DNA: TGCGCCAGCAGCTGGAGCGGGAGCAGTGTAGATACGCAGTATTTT. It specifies CASSWSGSSVDTQYF. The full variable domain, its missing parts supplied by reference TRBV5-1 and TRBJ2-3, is KAGVTQTPRYLIKTRGQQVTLSCSPISGHRSVSWYQQTPGQGLQFLFEYFSETQRNKGNFPGRFSGRQFSNSRSEMNVSTLELGDSALYLCASSWSGSSVDTQYFGPGTRLTVL.

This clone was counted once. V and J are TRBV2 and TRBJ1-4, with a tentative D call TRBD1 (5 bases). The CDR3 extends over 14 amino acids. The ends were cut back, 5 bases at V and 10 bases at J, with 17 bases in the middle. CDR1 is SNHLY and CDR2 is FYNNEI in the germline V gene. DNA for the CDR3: TGTGCCAGCAGTTCTGAGAAGCAGGGTGGAAAACTGTTTTTT. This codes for CASSSEKQGGKLFF. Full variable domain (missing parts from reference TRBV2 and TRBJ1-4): EPEVTQTPSHQVTQMGQEVILRCVPISNHLYFYWYRQILGQKVEFLVSFYNNEISEKSEIFDDQFSVERPDGSNFTLKIRSTKLEDSAMYFCASSSEKQGGKLFFGSGTQLSVL.

CDR3 protein: CASSVDWGRAWNEQFF. CDR3 DNA sequence: TGTGCCAGCAGCGTAGATTGGGGGAGGGCCTGGAATGAGCAGTTCTTC. The rearrangement links TRBV9 to TRBJ2-1, with TRBD2 matching over 7 bases. The CDR3 sequence is 16 residues long. With V trimmed by 0 bases and J by 7 bases, 10 bases remained unmatched. Germline CDR1 SGDLS, CDR2 YYNGEE.

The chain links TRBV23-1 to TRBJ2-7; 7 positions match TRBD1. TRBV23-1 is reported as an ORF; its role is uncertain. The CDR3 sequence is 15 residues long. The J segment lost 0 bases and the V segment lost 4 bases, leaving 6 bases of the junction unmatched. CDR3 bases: TGCGCCAGCAGTCCAGGGACAGTCGGCTCCTACGAGCAGTACTTC. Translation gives CASSPGTVGSYEQYF.

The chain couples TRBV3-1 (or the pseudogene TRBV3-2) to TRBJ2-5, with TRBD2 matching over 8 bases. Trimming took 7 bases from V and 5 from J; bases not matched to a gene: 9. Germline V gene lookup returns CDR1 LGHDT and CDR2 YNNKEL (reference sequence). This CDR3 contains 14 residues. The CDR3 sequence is CASNLRGGEETQYF. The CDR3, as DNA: TGTGCCAGCAACCTCCGGGGGGGAGAGGAGACCCAGTACTTC.

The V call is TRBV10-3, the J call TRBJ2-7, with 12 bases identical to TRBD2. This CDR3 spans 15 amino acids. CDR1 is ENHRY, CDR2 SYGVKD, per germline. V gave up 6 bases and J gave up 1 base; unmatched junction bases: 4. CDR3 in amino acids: CAISGLAGSSYEQYF. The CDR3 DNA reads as TGTGCCATCAGCGGACTAGCGGGAAGTTCCTACGAGCAGTACTTC.

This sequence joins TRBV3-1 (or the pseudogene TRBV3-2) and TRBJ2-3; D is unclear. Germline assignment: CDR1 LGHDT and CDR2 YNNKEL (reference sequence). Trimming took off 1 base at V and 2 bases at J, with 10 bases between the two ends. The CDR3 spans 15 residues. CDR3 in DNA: TGTGCCAGCAGCCAAGTCTCGCGAAACACAGATACGCAGTATTTT. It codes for CASSQVSRNTDTQYF.

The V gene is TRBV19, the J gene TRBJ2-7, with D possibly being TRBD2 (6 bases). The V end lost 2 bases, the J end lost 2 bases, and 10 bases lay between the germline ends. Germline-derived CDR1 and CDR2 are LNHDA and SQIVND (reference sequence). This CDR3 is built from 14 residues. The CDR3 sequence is CASSIRESAYEQYF. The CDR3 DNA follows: TGTGCCAGTAGTATACGGGAGAGCGCCTACGAGCAGTACTTC.